This record looks at one T cell receptor beta chain sequence and its context. This entry is derived from a study of naive and memory T cell subsets. Both TRBC1 and TRBC2 were covered by a beta constant-region primer of two equimolar oligonucleotides. TCRdb called the UMI-ligation and nested PCR reads again in MiXCR, with one record for every CDR3 protein. The sample lists about 85,000 distinct CDR3 sequences, around 13% occurring once. CMV status came from CD4+ T cell IFNgamma after overnight CMV lysate stimulation of fresh PBMCs. The V gene lost 4 bases and the J gene lost 6 bases, with 8 bases spanning the gap. This CDR3 has 12 amino acids. Germline lookup yields CDR1 MNHEY and CDR2 SVGEGT.

This sequence originates from a human donor in good health. The sequencing sample was made of central memory CD4+ T cells from blood. V gene TRBV6-2 or TRBV6-3 combines with J gene TRBJ2-3, with D unclear. The CDR3 nucleotides are TGTGCCAGCAGTTCTGTGAGCGATACGCAGTATTTT. Translating it yields CASSSVSDTQYF.